Shown below are 5 T cell receptor beta chains from a single sample sequenced in a study of blood T cell repertoires in COVID-19. Libraries were prepared by immunoSEQ multiplex PCR; TCRdb keeps only in-frame clonotypes and omits some of them. The sample contains around 220,000 clones, almost 90% of which appear only once. Sequenced material: PBMCs or T cells enriched from blood (not recorded which). The receptor set was obtained from a woman between 50 and 59 years old with acute COVID-19.

The chain combines TRBV5-1 with TRBJ2-7, with TRBD2 identical over 10 bases. The V gene end was trimmed by 5 bases and the J gene end by 2 bases; junction bases not matched to a gene: 7. The germline gives CDR1 SGHRS, CDR2 YFSETQ. The length of the CDR3 is 15 residues. As DNA, the CDR3 is TGCGCCAGCAGATACGCTAGCGGGAGTACCTACGAGCAGTACTTC. It specifies CASRYASGSTYEQYF.

The genes are TRBV7-6 and TRBJ2-3; the D gene is possibly TRBD2 (5 bases). The germline V and J ends were trimmed by 5 bases and 0 bases, with 12 bases remaining between them. The CDR3 extends over 15 amino acids. Germline V gene sequence: CDR1 SGHVS, CDR2 FNYEAQ. The CDR3 DNA reads as TGTGCCAGCAGCCGAGCGTCGGGAAGCACAGATACGCAGTATTTT. It codes for CASSRASGSTDTQYF.

In nucleotides, the CDR3 is TGTGCCAGCAGCCCATTCTACGAGCAGTACTTC. Translated: CASSPFYEQYF. V is TRBV5-5 and J is TRBJ2-7; D unclear. The CDR3 runs to 11 residues. Germline V gives CDR1 SGHKS, CDR2 YYEKEE (reference sequence). V was clipped by 4 bases and J by 3 bases, with 5 bases between them.

The chain recombines TRBV18 with TRBJ1-1; tentative D call: TRBD1 (5 bases). V dropped 5 bases and J dropped 11 bases, with 18 bases sitting between them. This CDR3 is 13 amino acids long. The germline V gene encodes CDR1 KGHSH and CDR2 LQKENI. This chain's CDR3 is CASSSGTPGGAFF. The CDR3 bases are TGTGCCAGCTCATCAGGGACGCCCGGAGGGGCTTTCTTT. The variable domain in full, completed from reference TRBV18 and TRBJ1-1, reads NAGVMQNPRHLVRRRGQEARLRCSPMKGHSHVYWYRQLPEEGLKFMVYLQKENIIDESGMPKERFSAEFPKEGPSILRIQQVVRGDSAAYFCASSSGTPGGAFFGQGTRLTVV.

The J gene is TRBJ2-2, the V gene TRBV15; D may be TRBD2 (5 bases). The CDR3 length is 17 residues. V gave up 0 bases and J gave up 4 bases, with 15 bases separating them. Germline V gene data show CDR1 as LNHNV and CDR2 as YYDKDF (reference sequence). CDR3 in DNA: TGTGCCACCAGCAGAGATGGACCGGGGATAGGCACCGGGGAGCTGTTTTTT. It is translated as CATSRDGPGIGTGELFF.